Shown below are 2 T cell receptor beta chains from a single sample sequenced in a study of T-cell reconstitution after alpha-beta-depleted transplantation in children. Preparing the TCRbeta library involved the use of unique molecular identifiers. One entry per CDR3 protein, called by TCRdb with MiXCR from the PCR reads. The sample gives 350,000 to 500,000 distinct CDR3 sequences, about 40% of which show up once; roughly a quarter is in the top ten. The input for sequencing was PBMCs, taken before TCRalphabeta/CD19-depleted stem cell transplant. Receptors were obtained from a girl under 10 years old with aplastic anemia, due to receive a stem cell transplant.

At least ten counts were recorded for this clonotype. This sequence joins TRBV5-1 and TRBJ1-1; 8 positions agree with TRBD1. The germline V gene encodes CDR1 SGHRS and CDR2 YFSETQ. The CDR3 runs 15 residues. J lost 7 bases, V lost 5 bases, and 13 bases had no gene match. The CDR3 region has the DNA TGCGCCAGCAGTGGGGTATGGCAGGGGGCCGTTGAAGCTTTCTTT. It translates to CASSGVWQGAVEAFF. Filled out from reference TRBV5-1 and TRBJ1-1, the complete variable domain reads KAGVTQTPRYLIKTRGQQVTLSCSPISGHRSVSWYQQTPGQGLQFLFEYFSETQRNKGNFPGRFSGRQFSNSRSEMNVSTLELGDSALYLCASSGVWQGAVEAFFGQGTRLTVV.

This chain joins TRBV28 and TRBJ2-7, with unresolved D. The V end was cut by 2 bases, the J end by 6 bases, with 14 bases between. The CDR3 loop spans 14 amino acids. Germline lookup yields CDR1 MDHEN and CDR2 SYDVKM. CDR3 region: CASSLQDGFSEQYF. The CDR3 DNA reads TGTGCCAGCAGTTTACAGGACGGGTTTAGCGAGCAGTACTTC.